This T cell receptor (beta chain) was sequenced during a study of cytomegalovirus exposure and HLA in healthy donors. Study summary: Among 150 million to 200 million T cells, an earlier analysis found around 100 million unique TCR beta sequences. General study results and limits: Common viral pathogens seemed, in a later analysis, to connect with several of the most significant clusters. CMV serostatus was the only immune exposure information that was available. Specificity of a few CMV-associated chains for CMV antigens was verified in vitro.

PCR was performed using 60 Vbeta and 13 Jbeta primers. Sequencing used immunoSEQ multiplex PCR; TCRdb keeps in-frame clones, though not all of them. This table holds some 130,000 clones, around 72% found once. Details on this clone: The antigen is unknown.

After removal of 4 bases from V and 3 bases from J, the junction contained 7 bases not matched to a gene. This CDR3 comprises 16 residues. Germline CDR1 and CDR2: SGHTA and FQGNSA. The source material was PBMCs. This sequence joins TRBV7-2 and TRBJ2-1; TRBD2 matches at 9 bases. The sequence was collected from a woman between 18 and 29 years old in good health and CMV-seronegative. Here the CDR3 DNA reads TGTGCCAGCAGCTCAACCCGACTAGCGGTCTACAATGAGCAGTTCTTC. This translates into CASSSTRLAVYNEQFF.